A selection of T cell receptor beta chains follows, all from one sample in a study of PD-L1 blockade in urothelial cancer. The method was immunoSEQ multiplex PCR; TCRdb's version includes in-frame clones alone and lacks a portion of them. The sample contains some 74,000 clones, about 82% of which appear only once. The source was PBMCs, collected around atezolizumab (anti-PD-L1) treatment. The receptors were gathered from a middle-aged man with urothelial cancer. Each CDR3 is given with its conserved first and last residue. Each record gives: D gene, J gene, V gene, clone size, CDR3 protein, CDR3 DNA. A D gene is named only where the DNA matches it firmly. Rows may omit the clone size; those that give it use once, few, many or a size class.

d_gene: TRBD1
j_gene: TRBJ2-5
v_gene: TRBV11-2
abundance: .
CDR3aa: CASSLNRGHQETQYF
CDR3nt: TGTGCCAGCAGCTTAAACAGGGGGCATCAAGAGACCCAGTACTTC

d_gene: .
j_gene: TRBJ1-5
v_gene: TRBV2
abundance: .
CDR3aa: CASSEGQPASNQPQHF
CDR3nt: TGTGCCAGCAGTGAGGGGCAGCCCGCAAGCAATCAGCCCCAGCATTTT

d_gene: .
j_gene: TRBJ1-5
v_gene: TRBV30
abundance: .
CDR3aa: CAWSLGVDQPQHF
CDR3nt: TGTGCCTGGAGTCTCGGGGTGGATCAGCCCCAGCATTTT

d_gene: TRBD1
j_gene: TRBJ1-1
v_gene: TRBV13
abundance: .
CDR3aa: CASSSGQGMGEAFF
CDR3nt: TGTGCCAGCAGCTCGGGACAGGGGATGGGAGAAGCTTTCTTT

d_gene: .
j_gene: TRBJ2-7
v_gene: TRBV13
abundance: .
CDR3aa: CASSLEAGNEQYF
CDR3nt: TGTGCCAGCAGCTTAGAGGCAGGGAACGAGCAGTACTTC

d_gene: .
j_gene: TRBJ2-5
v_gene: TRBV18
abundance: .
CDR3aa: CASSINSEQETQYF
CDR3nt: TGTGCCAGCTCAATTAATTCAGAACAAGAGACCCAGTACTTC

d_gene: .
j_gene: TRBJ2-5
v_gene: TRBV15
abundance: .
CDR3aa: CATSREGHREETQYF
CDR3nt: TGTGCCACCAGCAGAGAAGGGCACAGGGAAGAGACCCAGTACTTC

d_gene: .
j_gene: TRBJ1-5
v_gene: TRBV6-6
abundance: .
CDR3aa: CASMREGEPQHF
CDR3nt: TGTGCCAGCATGAGGGAGGGAGAGCCCCAGCATTTT

d_gene: .
j_gene: TRBJ2-7
v_gene: TRBV5-1
abundance: once
CDR3aa: CASSLGSWQGGEQYF
CDR3nt: TGCGCCAGCAGCTTAGGTTCTTGGCAGGGTGGAGAGCAGTACTTC

d_gene: .
j_gene: TRBJ2-7
v_gene: TRBV20-1
abundance: .
CDR3aa: CSASLLYEQYF
CDR3nt: TGCAGTGCTTCACTGCTTTACGAGCAGTACTTC

d_gene: .
j_gene: TRBJ2-1
v_gene: TRBV7-9
abundance: .
CDR3aa: CASRVGASYNEQFF
CDR3nt: TGTGCCAGCAGGGTGGGGGCCTCATACAATGAGCAGTTCTTC

d_gene: .
j_gene: TRBJ2-5
v_gene: TRBV6-5
abundance: .
CDR3aa: CASSGPGSPEETQYF
CDR3nt: TGTGCCAGCAGTGGGCCGGGGAGCCCCGAAGAGACCCAGTACTTC

d_gene: .
j_gene: TRBJ2-7
v_gene: TRBV28
abundance: few
CDR3aa: CASSPIGDNGLAQYF
CDR3nt: TGTGCCAGCAGCCCGATAGGGGACAACGGATTAGCGCAGTACTTC

d_gene: .
j_gene: TRBJ1-1
v_gene: TRBV4-2
abundance: .
CDR3aa: CASSQEGRGAEAFF
CDR3nt: TGTGCCAGCAGCCAAGAGGGGAGGGGCGCTGAAGCTTTCTTT

d_gene: .
j_gene: TRBJ1-2
v_gene: TRBV5-4
abundance: .
CDR3aa: CASSLREQGGYTF
CDR3nt: TGTGCCAGCAGCTTGAGGGAACAGGGCGGCTACACCTTC

d_gene: .
j_gene: TRBJ2-3
v_gene: TRBV9
abundance: .
CDR3aa: CASSVGTLSDTQYF
CDR3nt: TGTGCCAGCAGCGTAGGTACTTTATCAGATACGCAGTATTTT

d_gene: .
j_gene: TRBJ2-1
v_gene: TRBV30
abundance: .
CDR3aa: CAWCHGTPSRNEQFF
CDR3nt: TGTGCCTGGTGCCATGGGACTCCTTCGCGGAATGAGCAGTTCTTC

d_gene: TRBD1
j_gene: TRBJ1-2
v_gene: TRBV7-3
abundance: once
CDR3aa: CASSFTGVDGYTF
CDR3nt: TGTGCCAGCAGCTTTACAGGGGTGGATGGCTACACCTTC

d_gene: TRBD1
j_gene: TRBJ2-2
v_gene: TRBV7-3
abundance: few
CDR3aa: CASSLQGASGGELFF
CDR3nt: TGTGCCAGCAGTCTACAGGGGGCGTCGGGCGGGGAGCTGTTTTTT

d_gene: .
j_gene: TRBJ2-5
v_gene: TRBV2
abundance: .
CDR3aa: CASSVQGWETQYF
CDR3nt: TGTGCCAGCAGTGTTCAGGGTTGGGAGACCCAGTACTTC

d_gene: .
j_gene: TRBJ2-3
v_gene: TRBV6-1
abundance: few
CDR3aa: CATTGYLTDTQYF
CDR3nt: TGTGCCACCACAGGGTATCTCACAGATACGCAGTATTTT

d_gene: .
j_gene: TRBJ2-3
v_gene: TRBV2
abundance: .
CDR3aa: CASSEGSRKDTQYF
CDR3nt: TGTGCCAGCAGTGAAGGCTCGAGAAAAGATACGCAGTATTTT

d_gene: TRBD1
j_gene: TRBJ2-4
v_gene: TRBV4-1
abundance: .
CDR3aa: CASSLYRWTGGENIQYF
CDR3nt: TGCGCCAGCAGCCTATACCGTTGGACAGGGGGGGAAAACATTCAGTACTTC

d_gene: TRBD1
j_gene: TRBJ1-2
v_gene: TRBV28
abundance: .
CDR3aa: CATNGGQGPPNYGYTF
CDR3nt: TGTGCCACCAATGGGGGACAGGGACCTCCTAACTATGGCTACACCTTC

d_gene: TRBD1
j_gene: TRBJ2-7
v_gene: TRBV9
abundance: medium-sized
CDR3aa: CASSEGTGGPYEQYF
CDR3nt: TGTGCCAGCAGCGAGGGGACAGGGGGCCCCTACGAGCAGTACTTC

d_gene: TRBD1
j_gene: TRBJ2-1
v_gene: TRBV6-1
abundance: .
CDR3aa: CASTPQGSSYNEQFF
CDR3nt: TGTGCCAGCACCCCACAGGGGAGCTCCTACAATGAGCAGTTCTTC

d_gene: TRBD1
j_gene: TRBJ1-1
v_gene: TRBV25-1
abundance: .
CDR3aa: CASSESGGAGTEAFF
CDR3nt: TGTGCCAGCAGTGAATCAGGGGGCGCGGGCACTGAAGCTTTCTTT

d_gene: TRBD1
j_gene: TRBJ2-7
v_gene: TRBV7-9
abundance: .
CDR3aa: CASSLSGTGATEQYF
CDR3nt: TGTGCCAGCAGCCTTTCGGGGACAGGGGCAACCGAGCAGTACTTC

d_gene: .
j_gene: TRBJ2-1
v_gene: TRBV5-6
abundance: .
CDR3aa: CASSARKRAYNEQFF
CDR3nt: TGTGCCAGCAGCGCCAGGAAGAGGGCCTACAATGAGCAGTTCTTC

d_gene: TRBD2
j_gene: TRBJ2-1
v_gene: TRBV15
abundance: once
CDR3aa: CATSRDRGLAGGYNEQFF
CDR3nt: TGTGCCACCAGCAGAGATAGGGGACTAGCGGGAGGCTACAATGAGCAGTTCTTC

d_gene: TRBD2
j_gene: TRBJ2-1
v_gene: TRBV5-1
abundance: .
CDR3aa: CASSSSGSTYNEQFF
CDR3nt: TGCGCCAGCAGCAGTAGCGGGAGCACCTACAATGAGCAGTTCTTC

d_gene: .
j_gene: TRBJ2-5
v_gene: TRBV11-2
abundance: .
CDR3aa: CASRKTGTQETQYF
CDR3nt: TGTGCCAGCAGGAAAACAGGGACCCAAGAGACCCAGTACTTC

d_gene: TRBD1
j_gene: TRBJ1-2
v_gene: TRBV2
abundance: .
CDR3aa: CASRASGGYGYTF
CDR3nt: TGTGCCAGCAGGGCATCAGGGGGCTATGGCTACACCTTC

d_gene: TRBD2
j_gene: TRBJ2-7
v_gene: TRBV7-9
abundance: .
CDR3aa: CASSLSVAGGVDEQYF
CDR3nt: TGTGCCAGCAGCTTAAGCGTAGCGGGAGGGGTGGACGAGCAGTACTTC

d_gene: .
j_gene: TRBJ2-1
v_gene: TRBV6-6
abundance: .
CDR3aa: CASTTPRTAYNEQFF
CDR3nt: TGTGCCAGCACCACACCTCGGACAGCCTACAATGAGCAGTTCTTC

d_gene: .
j_gene: TRBJ2-7
v_gene: TRBV6-6
abundance: .
CDR3aa: CASRSSGSYEQYF
CDR3nt: TGTGCCAGCAGGAGTAGCGGATCCTACGAGCAGTACTTC

d_gene: TRBD2
j_gene: TRBJ2-1
v_gene: TRBV7-9
abundance: .
CDR3aa: CASSPAGAYEQFF
CDR3nt: TGTGCCAGCAGCCCAGCGGGAGCCTATGAGCAGTTCTTC

d_gene: TRBD1
j_gene: TRBJ1-2
v_gene: TRBV27
abundance: .
CDR3aa: CASSFDRANYGYTF
CDR3nt: TGTGCCAGCAGTTTCGACAGGGCAAACTATGGCTACACCTTC

d_gene: .
j_gene: TRBJ2-5
v_gene: TRBV9
abundance: .
CDR3aa: CASSVLGGKQETQYF
CDR3nt: TGTGCCAGCAGCGTACTGGGCGGGAAACAAGAGACCCAGTACTTC

d_gene: .
j_gene: TRBJ2-3
v_gene: TRBV27
abundance: .
CDR3aa: CASSPRQVPTDTQYF
CDR3nt: TGTGCCAGCAGTCCCAGACAGGTTCCTACAGATACGCAGTATTTT

d_gene: .
j_gene: TRBJ1-2
v_gene: TRBV6-5
abundance: .
CDR3aa: CASSYYRDGYTF
CDR3nt: TGTGCCAGCAGCTACTACAGGGATGGCTACACCTTC

d_gene: TRBD2
j_gene: TRBJ2-5
v_gene: TRBV18
abundance: .
CDR3aa: CASSPASNRRGETQYF
CDR3nt: TGTGCCAGCTCACCGGCTTCTAACAGGCGGGGGGAGACCCAGTACTTC

d_gene: TRBD1
j_gene: TRBJ1-5
v_gene: TRBV25-1
abundance: .
CDR3aa: CASRGQTNQPQHF
CDR3nt: TGTGCCAGCAGGGGACAGACCAATCAGCCCCAGCATTTT

d_gene: TRBD1
j_gene: TRBJ2-7
v_gene: TRBV10-1
abundance: .
CDR3aa: CASSESDRGYEQYF
CDR3nt: TGCGCCAGCAGTGAGTCCGACAGGGGCTACGAGCAGTACTTC

d_gene: TRBD2
j_gene: TRBJ2-1
v_gene: TRBV9
abundance: .
CDR3aa: CASSAGGLAYNEQFF
CDR3nt: TGTGCCAGCAGCGCCGGGGGACTAGCGTACAATGAGCAGTTCTTC

d_gene: .
j_gene: TRBJ1-4
v_gene: TRBV19
abundance: .
CDR3aa: CASSMTEKLFF
CDR3nt: TGTGCCAGTAGTATGACAGAAAAACTGTTTTTT